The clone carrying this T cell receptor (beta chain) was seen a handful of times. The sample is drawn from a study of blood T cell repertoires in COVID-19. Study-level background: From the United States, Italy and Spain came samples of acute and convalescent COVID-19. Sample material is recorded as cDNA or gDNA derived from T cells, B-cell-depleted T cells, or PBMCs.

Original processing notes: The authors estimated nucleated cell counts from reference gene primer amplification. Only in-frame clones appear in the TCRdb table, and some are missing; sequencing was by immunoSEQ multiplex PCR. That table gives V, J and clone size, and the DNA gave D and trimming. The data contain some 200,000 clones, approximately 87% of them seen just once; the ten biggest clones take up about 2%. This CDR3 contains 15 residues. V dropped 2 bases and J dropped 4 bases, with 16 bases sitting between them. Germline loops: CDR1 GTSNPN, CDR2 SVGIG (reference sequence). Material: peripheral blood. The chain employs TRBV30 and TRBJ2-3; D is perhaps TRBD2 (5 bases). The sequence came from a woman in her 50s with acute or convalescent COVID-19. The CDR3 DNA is TGTGCCTGGAGTTTGGGTGGGAGCGAGGCAGATACGCAGTATTTT. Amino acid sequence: CAWSLGGSEADTQYF.